This T cell receptor beta chain was captured by sequencing in a study of blood T cell repertoires in COVID-19. Across the whole study: COVID-19 samples collected from the United States, Italy and Spain covered acute and convalescent phases. T cells, B-cell-depleted T cells, or PBMCs provided the cDNA or gDNA that served as material.

Generated by immunoSEQ multiplex PCR, the TCRdb table keeps only in-frame clones and is missing some. Counted here are about 170,000 clones, about 85% occurring once; the ten biggest clones make up 20% to 30%. The CDR3 is made up of 15 amino acids. The germline gives CDR1 MNHEY, CDR2 SVGAGI. Trimming took off 0 bases at V and 1 base at J, with 9 bases between the two ends. The chain carries TRBV6-5 and TRBJ2-5, with D possibly being TRBD2 (6 bases). Specimen: peripheral blood. This TCR derives from a man in his fifties or sixties with acute or convalescent COVID-19. CDR3 loop: CASSYSTRLQETQYF. CDR3 DNA: TGTGCCAGCAGTTACTCGACTAGACTCCAAGAGACCCAGTACTTC.